This T cell receptor (beta chain) originates from a study of T-cell reconstitution after alpha-beta-depleted transplantation in children. The CDR3 spans 16 residues. V trimming: 0 bases; J trimming: 0 bases; junction bases outside the gene matches: 3. Looked up from germline, CDR1 is SGHRS and CDR2 is YFSETQ. A TCRbeta library incorporating unique molecular identifiers was prepared. TCRdb re-derived calls from the PCR reads in MiXCR, one entry per CDR3 protein. This table holds about 440,000 distinct CDR3 sequences, roughly two fifths found once. This receptor was obtained from a girl aged 2 to 10 with aplastic anemia, due to receive a stem cell transplant. The chain couples TRBV5-1 to TRBJ1-3; 7 bases map to TRBD1. The starting material was PBMCs, obtained before TCRalphabeta/CD19-depleted stem cell transplant. This CDR3 is CASSLEGASSGNTIYF. The CDR3 bases are TGCGCCAGCAGCTTGGAGGGGGCCAGCTCTGGAAACACCATATATTTT.